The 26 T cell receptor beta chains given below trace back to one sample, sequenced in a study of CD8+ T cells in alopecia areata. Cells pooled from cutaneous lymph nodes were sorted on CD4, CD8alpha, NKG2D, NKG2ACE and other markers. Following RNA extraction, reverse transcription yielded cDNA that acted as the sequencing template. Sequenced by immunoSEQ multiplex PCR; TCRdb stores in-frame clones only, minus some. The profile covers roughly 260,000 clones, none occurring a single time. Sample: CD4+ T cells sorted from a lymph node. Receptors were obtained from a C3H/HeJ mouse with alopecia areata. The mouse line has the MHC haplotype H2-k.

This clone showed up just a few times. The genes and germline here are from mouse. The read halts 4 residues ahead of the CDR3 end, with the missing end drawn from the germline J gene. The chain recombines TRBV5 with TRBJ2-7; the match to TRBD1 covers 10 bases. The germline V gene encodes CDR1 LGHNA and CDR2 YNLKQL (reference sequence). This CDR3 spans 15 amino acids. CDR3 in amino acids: CASSQVEGQGYEQYF. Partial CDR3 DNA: TGTGCCAGCAGCCAAGTGGAGGGACAGGGGTAT.

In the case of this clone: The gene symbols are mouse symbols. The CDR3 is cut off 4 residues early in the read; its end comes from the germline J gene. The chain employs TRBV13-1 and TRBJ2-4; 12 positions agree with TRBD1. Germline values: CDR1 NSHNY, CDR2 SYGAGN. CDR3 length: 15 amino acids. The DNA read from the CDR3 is TGTGCCAGCAGTGAGGGACAGGGGGCGCGAAAC. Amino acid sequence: CASSEGQGARN. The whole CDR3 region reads CASSEGQGARNTLYF.

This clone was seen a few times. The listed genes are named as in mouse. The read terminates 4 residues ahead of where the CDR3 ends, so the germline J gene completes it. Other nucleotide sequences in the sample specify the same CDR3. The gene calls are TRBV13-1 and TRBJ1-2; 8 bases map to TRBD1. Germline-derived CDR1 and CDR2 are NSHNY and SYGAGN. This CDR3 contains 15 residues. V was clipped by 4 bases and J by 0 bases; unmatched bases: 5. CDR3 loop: CASSPQGAANSDYTF. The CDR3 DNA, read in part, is TGTGCCAGCAGTCCCCAGGGGGCAGCAAACTCC.

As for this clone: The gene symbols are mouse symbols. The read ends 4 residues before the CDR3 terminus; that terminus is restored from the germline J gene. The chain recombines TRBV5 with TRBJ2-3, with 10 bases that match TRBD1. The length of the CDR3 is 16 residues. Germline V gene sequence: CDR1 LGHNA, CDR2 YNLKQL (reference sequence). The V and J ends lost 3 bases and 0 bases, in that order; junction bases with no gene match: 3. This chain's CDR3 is CASSHRQGASAETLYF. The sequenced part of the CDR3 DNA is TGTGCCAGCAGCCACCGACAGGGGGCGAGTGCAGAA.

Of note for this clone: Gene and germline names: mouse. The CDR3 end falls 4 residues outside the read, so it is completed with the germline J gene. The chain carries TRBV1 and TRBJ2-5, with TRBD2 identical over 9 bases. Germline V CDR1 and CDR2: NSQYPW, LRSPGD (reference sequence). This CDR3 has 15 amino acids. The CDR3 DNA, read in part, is TGCACCTGCAGTGCAAGCTGGGGGGGGAGTGAC. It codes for CTCSASWGGSD. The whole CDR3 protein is CTCSASWGGSDTQYF.

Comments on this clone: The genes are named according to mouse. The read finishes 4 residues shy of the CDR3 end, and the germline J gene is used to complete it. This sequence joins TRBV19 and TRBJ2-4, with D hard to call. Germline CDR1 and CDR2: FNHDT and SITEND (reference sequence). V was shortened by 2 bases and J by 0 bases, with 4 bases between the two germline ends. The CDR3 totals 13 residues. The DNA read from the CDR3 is TGTGCCAGCAGTATTCCAAGTCAAAAC. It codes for CASSIPSQN. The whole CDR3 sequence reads CASSIPSQNTLYF.

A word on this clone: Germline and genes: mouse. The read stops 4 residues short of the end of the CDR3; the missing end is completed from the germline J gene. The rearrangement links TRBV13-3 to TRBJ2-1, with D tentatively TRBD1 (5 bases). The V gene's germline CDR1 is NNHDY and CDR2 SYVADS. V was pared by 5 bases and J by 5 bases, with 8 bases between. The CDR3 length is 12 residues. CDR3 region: CASRDKDAEQFF. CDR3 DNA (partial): TGTGCCAGCAGGGACAAAGATGCT.

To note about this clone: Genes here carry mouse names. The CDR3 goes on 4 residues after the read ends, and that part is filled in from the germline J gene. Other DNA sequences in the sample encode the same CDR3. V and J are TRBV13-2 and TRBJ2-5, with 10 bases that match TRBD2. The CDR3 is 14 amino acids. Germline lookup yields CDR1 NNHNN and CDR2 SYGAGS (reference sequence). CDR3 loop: CASGDGLGEDTQYF. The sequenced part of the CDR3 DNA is TGTGCCAGCGGTGACGGACTGGGGGAAGAC.

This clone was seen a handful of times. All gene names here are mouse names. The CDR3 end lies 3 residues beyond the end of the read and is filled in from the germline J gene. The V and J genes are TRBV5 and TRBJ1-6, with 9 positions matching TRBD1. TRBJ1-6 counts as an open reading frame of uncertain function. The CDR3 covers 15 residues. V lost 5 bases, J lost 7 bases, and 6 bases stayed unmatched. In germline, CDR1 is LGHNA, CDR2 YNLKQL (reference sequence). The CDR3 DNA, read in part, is TGTGCCAGCAGCTCCGGGACAGGGAGGAATTCGCCC. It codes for CASSSGTGRNSP. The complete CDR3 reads CASSSGTGRNSPLYF.

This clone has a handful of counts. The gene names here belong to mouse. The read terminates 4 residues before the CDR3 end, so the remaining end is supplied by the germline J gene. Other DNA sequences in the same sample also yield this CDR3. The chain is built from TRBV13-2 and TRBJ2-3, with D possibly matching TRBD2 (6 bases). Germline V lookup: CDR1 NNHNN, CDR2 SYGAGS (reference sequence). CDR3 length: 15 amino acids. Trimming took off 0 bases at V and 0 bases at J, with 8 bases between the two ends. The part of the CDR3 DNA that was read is TGTGCCAGCGGTGATGAAGGGACTAGTGCAGAA. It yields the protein CASGDEGTSAE. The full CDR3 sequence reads CASGDEGTSAETLYF.

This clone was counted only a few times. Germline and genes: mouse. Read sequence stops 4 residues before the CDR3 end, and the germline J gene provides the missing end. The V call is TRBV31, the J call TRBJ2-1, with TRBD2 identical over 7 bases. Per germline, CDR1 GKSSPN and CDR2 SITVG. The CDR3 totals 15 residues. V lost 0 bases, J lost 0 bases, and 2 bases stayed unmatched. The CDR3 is CAWSLGGYNYAEQFF. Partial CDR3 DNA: TGTGCCTGGAGTCTGGGGGGGTATAACTATGCT. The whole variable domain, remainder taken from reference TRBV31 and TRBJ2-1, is AQTIHQWPVAEIKAVGSPLSLGCTIKGKSSPNLYWYWQATGGTLQQLFYSITVGQVESVVQLNLSASRPKDDQFILSTEKLLLSHSGFYLCAWSLGGYNYAEQFFGPGTRLTVL.

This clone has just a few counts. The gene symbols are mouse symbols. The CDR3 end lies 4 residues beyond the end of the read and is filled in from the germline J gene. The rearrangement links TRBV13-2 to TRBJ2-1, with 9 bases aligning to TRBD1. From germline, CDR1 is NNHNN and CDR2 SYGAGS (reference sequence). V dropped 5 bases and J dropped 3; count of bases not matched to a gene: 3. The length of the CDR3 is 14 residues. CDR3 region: CASGIQGAYAEQFF. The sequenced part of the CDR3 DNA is TGTGCCAGCGGAATACAGGGGGCCTATGCT.

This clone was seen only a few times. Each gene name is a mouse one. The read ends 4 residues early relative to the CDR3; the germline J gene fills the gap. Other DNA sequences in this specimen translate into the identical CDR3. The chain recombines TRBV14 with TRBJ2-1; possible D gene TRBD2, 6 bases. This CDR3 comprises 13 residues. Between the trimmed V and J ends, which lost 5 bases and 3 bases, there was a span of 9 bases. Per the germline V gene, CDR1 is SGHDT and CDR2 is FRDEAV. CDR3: CASRRDSYAEQFF. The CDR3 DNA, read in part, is TGTGCCAGCAGACGGGACTCCTATGCT.

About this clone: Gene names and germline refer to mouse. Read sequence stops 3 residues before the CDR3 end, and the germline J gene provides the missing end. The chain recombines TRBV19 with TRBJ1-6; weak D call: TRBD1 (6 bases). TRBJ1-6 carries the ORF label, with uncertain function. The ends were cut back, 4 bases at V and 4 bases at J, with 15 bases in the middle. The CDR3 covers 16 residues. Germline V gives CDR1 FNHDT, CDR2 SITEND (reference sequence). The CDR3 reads CASSPSRDKYNSPLYF. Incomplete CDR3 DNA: TGTGCCAGCAGTCCTTCCCGGGACAAATATAATTCGCCC.

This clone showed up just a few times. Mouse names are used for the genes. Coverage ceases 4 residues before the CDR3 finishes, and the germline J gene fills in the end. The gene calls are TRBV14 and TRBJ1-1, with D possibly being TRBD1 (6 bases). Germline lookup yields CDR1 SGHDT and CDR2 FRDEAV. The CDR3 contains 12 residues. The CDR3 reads CASSSRDKEVFF. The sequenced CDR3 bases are TGTGCCAGCAGTTCCCGGGACAAA.

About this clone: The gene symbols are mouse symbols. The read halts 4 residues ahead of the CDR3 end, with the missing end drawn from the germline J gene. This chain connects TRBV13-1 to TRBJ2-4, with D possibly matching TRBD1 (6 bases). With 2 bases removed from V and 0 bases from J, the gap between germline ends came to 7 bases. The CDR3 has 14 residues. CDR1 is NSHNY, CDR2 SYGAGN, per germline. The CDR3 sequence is CASSETGSQNTLYF. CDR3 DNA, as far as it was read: TGTGCCAGCAGTGAAACAGGGAGTCAAAAC.

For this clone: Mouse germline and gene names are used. CDR3 amino acids: CASTRQKINTEVFF. CDR3 DNA (partial): TGTGCCAGCACTCGACAAAAAATAAACACA. This chain uses TRBV13-3 with TRBJ1-1; D is undetermined. The CDR3 end falls 4 residues outside the read, so it is completed with the germline J gene. V shed 6 bases and J shed 1 base, with 13 bases lying between them. CDR3 length: 14 residues. Per the germline V gene, CDR1 is NNHDY and CDR2 is SYVADS.

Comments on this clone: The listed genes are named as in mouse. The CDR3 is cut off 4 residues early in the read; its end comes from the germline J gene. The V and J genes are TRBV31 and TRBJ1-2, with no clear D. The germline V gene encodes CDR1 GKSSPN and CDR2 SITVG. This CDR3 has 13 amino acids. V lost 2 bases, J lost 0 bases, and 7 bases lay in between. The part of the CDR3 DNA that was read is TGTGCCTGGAGTAACTCCGCAAACTCC. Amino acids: CAWSNSANS. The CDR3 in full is CAWSNSANSDYTF.

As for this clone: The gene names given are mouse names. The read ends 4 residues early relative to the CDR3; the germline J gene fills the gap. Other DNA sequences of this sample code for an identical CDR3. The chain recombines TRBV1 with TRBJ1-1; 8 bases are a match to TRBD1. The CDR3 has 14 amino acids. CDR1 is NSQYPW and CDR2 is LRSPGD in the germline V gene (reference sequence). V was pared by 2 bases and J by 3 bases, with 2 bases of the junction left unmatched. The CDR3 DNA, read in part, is TGCACCTGCAGTGCAACAGGGGGGGACACA. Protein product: CTCSATGGDT. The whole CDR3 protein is CTCSATGGDTEVFF.

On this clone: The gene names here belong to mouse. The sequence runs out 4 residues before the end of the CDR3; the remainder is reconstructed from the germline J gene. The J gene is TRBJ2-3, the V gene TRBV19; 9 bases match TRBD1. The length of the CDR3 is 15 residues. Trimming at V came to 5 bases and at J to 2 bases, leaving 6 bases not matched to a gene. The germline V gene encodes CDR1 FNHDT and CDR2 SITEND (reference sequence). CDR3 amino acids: CASRSRDRDAETLYF. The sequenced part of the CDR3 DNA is TGTGCCAGCAGGAGCCGGGACAGGGATGCAGAA.

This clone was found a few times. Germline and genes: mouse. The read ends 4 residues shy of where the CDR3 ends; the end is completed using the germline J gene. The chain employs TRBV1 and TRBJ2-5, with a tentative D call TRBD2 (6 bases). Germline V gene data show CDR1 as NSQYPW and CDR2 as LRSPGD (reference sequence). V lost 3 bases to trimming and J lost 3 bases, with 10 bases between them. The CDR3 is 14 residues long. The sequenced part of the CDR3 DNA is TGCACCTGCAGTGCTGTGGGGACTCAAGAC. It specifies CTCSAVGTQD. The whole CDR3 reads CTCSAVGTQDTQYF.

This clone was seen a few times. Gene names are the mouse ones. The CDR3 bases that were read are TGTGCCAGCAGTGATAGGAGGGGTTATGCT. Protein product: CASSDRRGYA. The full CDR3 is CASSDRRGYAEQFF. This rearrangement joins TRBV13-3 to TRBJ2-1, with D perhaps matching TRBD1 (5 bases). The read terminates 4 residues ahead of where the CDR3 ends, so the germline J gene completes it. Germline values: CDR1 NNHDY, CDR2 SYVADS. Between the trimmed V and J ends, which lost 1 base and 4 bases, there was a span of 9 bases. The CDR3 runs to 14 residues.

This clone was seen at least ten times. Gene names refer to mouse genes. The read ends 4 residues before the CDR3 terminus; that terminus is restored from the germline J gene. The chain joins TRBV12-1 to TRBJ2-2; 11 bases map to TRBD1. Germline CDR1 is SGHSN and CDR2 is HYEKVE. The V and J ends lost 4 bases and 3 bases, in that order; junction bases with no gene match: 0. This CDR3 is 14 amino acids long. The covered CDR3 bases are TGTGCCAGCTCGGGACAGGGGGACACCGGG. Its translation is CASSGQGDTG. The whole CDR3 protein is CASSGQGDTGQLYF.

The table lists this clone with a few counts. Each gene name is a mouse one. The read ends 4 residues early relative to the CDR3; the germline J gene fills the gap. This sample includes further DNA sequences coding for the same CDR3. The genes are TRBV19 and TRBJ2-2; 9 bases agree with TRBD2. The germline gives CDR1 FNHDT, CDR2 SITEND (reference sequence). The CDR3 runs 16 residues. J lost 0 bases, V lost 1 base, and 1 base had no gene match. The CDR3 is CASSIRLGANTGQLYF. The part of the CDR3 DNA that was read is TGTGCCAGCAGTATAAGACTGGGGGCAAACACCGGG.

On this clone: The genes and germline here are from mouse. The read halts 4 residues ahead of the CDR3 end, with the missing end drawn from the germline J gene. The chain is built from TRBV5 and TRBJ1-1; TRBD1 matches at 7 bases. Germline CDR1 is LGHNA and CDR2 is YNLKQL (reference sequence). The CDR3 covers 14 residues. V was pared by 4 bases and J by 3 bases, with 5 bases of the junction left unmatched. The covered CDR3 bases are TGTGCCAGCAGCCCGGGACAGCCAGACACA. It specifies CASSPGQPDT. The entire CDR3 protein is CASSPGQPDTEVFF.

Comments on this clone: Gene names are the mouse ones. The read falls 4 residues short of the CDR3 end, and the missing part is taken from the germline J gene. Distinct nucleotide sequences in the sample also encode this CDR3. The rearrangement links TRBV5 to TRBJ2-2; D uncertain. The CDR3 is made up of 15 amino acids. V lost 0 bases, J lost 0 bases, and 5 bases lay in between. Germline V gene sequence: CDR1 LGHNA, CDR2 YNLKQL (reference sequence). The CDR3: CASSQDTANTGQLYF. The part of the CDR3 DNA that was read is TGTGCCAGCAGCCAAGATACAGCAAACACCGGG.